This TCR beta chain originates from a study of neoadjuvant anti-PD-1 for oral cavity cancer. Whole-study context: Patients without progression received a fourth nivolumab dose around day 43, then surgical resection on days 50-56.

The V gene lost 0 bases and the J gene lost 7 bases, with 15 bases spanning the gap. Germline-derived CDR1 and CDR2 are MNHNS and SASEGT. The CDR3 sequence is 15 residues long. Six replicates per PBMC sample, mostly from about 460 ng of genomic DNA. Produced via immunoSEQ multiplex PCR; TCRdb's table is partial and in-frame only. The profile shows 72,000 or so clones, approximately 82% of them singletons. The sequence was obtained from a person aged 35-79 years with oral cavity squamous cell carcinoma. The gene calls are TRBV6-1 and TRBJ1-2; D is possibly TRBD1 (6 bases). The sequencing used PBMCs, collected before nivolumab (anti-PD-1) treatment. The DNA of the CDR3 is TGTGCCAGCAGTGAAGCGGGGGGGCGCGACACTGGCTACACCTTC. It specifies CASSEAGGRDTGYTF.